This T cell receptor beta chain was sequenced during a study of tumor-infiltrating lymphocytes in primary liver carcinoma. Study-level information: The patients, men and women alike, were aged 30 to 69 years. Yields of productive TCRbeta reads ranged from roughly 3.5 to 7.5 million per sample and were similar across tissue types.

The tissue used was unsorted bulk material of about 19-33 mg. RNA and DNA were co-extracted from it with the AllPrep DNA/RNA mini kit. Every patient in the cohort had a primary liver carcinoma. That carcinoma was treated by surgical resection. About this clonotype: At one end the junction does not follow the germline gene, possibly because of a read error.

Using a constant-region primer together with ProtoScript II reverse transcriptase, TCR beta cDNA was made from about 500 ng of total RNA. Employing slightly modified ARM-PCR, three nested multiplex PCR rounds were run, and these gave rise to the TCR beta libraries. TCRdb used MiXCR to reprocess the multiplex PCR reads, holding one entry per CDR3 protein. The table records approximately 92,000 distinct CDR3 sequences, about 70% of them present only once. Sequencing used tumor-adjacent normal liver tissue. This clonotype was sampled from a middle-aged man with primary liver carcinoma and hepatitis B virus infection.

The CDR3 DNA reads TGTGCCACCAGTCCCAACCTCCAGGGGGGACTCCCCTACAATGAGCAGTCCTTC. It specifies CATSPNLQGGLPYNEQSF. The V gene is TRBV24-1, the J gene TRBJ2-1, with a tentative D call TRBD1 (7 bases). Germline V gene sequence: CDR1 KGHDR, CDR2 SFDVKD. CDR3 length equals 18 residues.